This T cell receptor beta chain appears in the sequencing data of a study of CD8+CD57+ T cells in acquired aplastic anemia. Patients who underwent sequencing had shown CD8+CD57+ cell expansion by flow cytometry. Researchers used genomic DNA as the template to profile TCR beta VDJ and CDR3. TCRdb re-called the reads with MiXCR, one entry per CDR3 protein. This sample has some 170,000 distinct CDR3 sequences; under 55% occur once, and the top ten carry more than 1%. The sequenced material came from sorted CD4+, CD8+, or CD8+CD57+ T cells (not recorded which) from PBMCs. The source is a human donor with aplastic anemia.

The CDR3 region is CASSLTSEGGINQPQHF. The CDR3 nucleotides are TGTGCCAGCAGTTTAACTTCAGAGGGTGGTATCAATCAGCCCCAGCATTTT. The rearrangement joins TRBV12-3 or TRBV12-4 to TRBJ1-5; no reliable D call. V gave up 2 bases and J gave up 3 bases, with 17 bases separating them. The CDR3 totals 17 residues.